Described below is a single T cell receptor beta chain sequence and its context. Germline lookup yields CDR1 SNHLY and CDR2 FYNNEI. The CDR3 extends over 17 amino acids. The V gene end was trimmed by 4 bases and the J gene end by 0 bases; junction bases not matched to a gene: 5. Participants reported their clinical history, and cohort assignment relied on those reports. Donors in Cohort 3 who had recovered were those with two negative PCRs, healthcare professional clearance, or resolution of their symptoms. The data were obtained in a study of blood T cell repertoires in COVID-19. Across the study: Spain, Italy and the United States supplied samples that represented acute and convalescent COVID-19. In each case, the material was cDNA or gDNA derived from T cells, B-cell-depleted T cells, or PBMCs.

The table came from immunoSEQ multiplex PCR; TCRdb's copy has only in-frame clones and leaves some out. The sample carries hundreds of thousands of clones, 88% recorded once. Sequencing was carried out using PBMCs or T cells enriched from blood (not recorded which). The clonotype originates from a woman aged 50 to 65 who had recovered from COVID-19. The rearrangement joins TRBV2 to TRBJ1-5, with 11 positions matching TRBD1. This chain's CDR3 is CASSGGTGGYSNQPQHF. CDR3 DNA sequence: TGTGCCAGCAGTGGAGGGACAGGGGGTTATAGCAATCAGCCCCAGCATTTT.